The T cell receptor (beta chain) under discussion was sequenced for a study of cytomegalovirus exposure and HLA in healthy donors. The study ran its PCR with 60 Vbeta and 13 Jbeta primers. Libraries were prepared by immunoSEQ multiplex PCR; TCRdb keeps only in-frame clonotypes and omits some of them. The sample lists about 69,000 clones, just under 70% occurring once. Comments on this clone: Antigen: not known.

Germline V gives CDR1 SEHNR, CDR2 FQNEAQ (reference sequence). The CDR3 consists of 15 residues. After removal of 4 bases from V and 2 bases from J, the junction contained 5 bases not matched to a gene. Study-level points and caveats: The study designated about 160 TCR beta chains cytomegalovirus-associated. Immune exposure was documented only through CMV serostatus. In a later analysis, at a false discovery rate of 0.05, roughly 16,000 TCR beta sequences matched HLA alleles.

The chain combines TRBV7-9 with TRBJ2-5; TRBD2 aligns across 9 bases. The material sequenced was PBMCs. This receptor was obtained from a woman aged 25 to 45 in good health and CMV-seronegative. The CDR3 DNA reads as TGTGCCAGCAGCTCCCTAGCGGGATCTCAAGAGACCCAGTACTTC. Translating gives CASSSLAGSQETQYF.